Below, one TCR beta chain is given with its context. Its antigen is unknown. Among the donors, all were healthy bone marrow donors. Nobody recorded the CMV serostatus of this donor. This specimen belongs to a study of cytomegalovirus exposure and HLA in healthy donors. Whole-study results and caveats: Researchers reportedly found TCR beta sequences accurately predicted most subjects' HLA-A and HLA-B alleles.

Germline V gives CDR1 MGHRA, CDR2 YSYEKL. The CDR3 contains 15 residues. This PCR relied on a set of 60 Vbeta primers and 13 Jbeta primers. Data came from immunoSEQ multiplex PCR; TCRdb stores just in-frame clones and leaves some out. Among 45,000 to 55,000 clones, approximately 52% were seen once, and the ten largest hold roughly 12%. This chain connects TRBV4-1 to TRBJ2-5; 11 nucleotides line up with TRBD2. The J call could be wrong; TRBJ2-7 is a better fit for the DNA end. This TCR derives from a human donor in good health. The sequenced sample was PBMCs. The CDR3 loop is CASSHPGTSGREQYF. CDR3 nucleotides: TGCGCCAGCAGCCATCCCGGGACTAGCGGCCGCGAGCAGTACTTC.